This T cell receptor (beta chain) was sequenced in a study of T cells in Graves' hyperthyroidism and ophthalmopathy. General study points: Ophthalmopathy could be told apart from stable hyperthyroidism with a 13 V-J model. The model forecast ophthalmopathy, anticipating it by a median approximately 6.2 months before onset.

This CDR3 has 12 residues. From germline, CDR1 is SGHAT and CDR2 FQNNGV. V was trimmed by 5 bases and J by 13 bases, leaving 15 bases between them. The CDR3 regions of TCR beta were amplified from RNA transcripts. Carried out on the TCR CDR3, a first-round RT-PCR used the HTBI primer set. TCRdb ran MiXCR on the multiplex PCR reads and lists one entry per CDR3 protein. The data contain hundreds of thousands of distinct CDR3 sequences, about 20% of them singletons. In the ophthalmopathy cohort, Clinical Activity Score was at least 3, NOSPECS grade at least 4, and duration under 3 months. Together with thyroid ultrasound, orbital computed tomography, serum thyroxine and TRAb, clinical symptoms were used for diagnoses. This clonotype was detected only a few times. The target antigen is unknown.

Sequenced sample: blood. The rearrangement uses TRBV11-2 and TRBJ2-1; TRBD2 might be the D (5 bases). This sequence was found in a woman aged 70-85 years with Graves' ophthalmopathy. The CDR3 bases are TGTGCCAGCAGCACAAACTCAGCGGCCCAGTTCTTC. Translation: CASSTNSAAQFF.